This entry lists 2 T cell receptor beta chains sequenced from one sample in a study of radiotherapy plus CTLA-4 blockade in lung cancer. Generated by immunoSEQ multiplex PCR, the TCRdb table keeps only in-frame clones and is missing some. In the table there are tens of thousands of clones, roughly four fifths of which are singletons. The specimen was peripheral blood, collected from a patient treated with radiotherapy plus ipilimumab. These receptors came from a human donor with non-small cell lung cancer that progressed on radiotherapy plus ipilimumab.

This clone appeared a few times. The chain employs TRBV15 and TRBJ2-7; 9 nucleotides align to TRBD1. This CDR3 is 14 amino acids long. Germline V gene data show CDR1 as LNHNV and CDR2 as YYDKDF (reference sequence). V lost 4 bases to trimming and J lost 5 bases; unmatched junction nucleotides: 6. CDR3 sequence: CATSTPGQGNEQYF. The CDR3 DNA follows: TGTGCCACCAGCACCCCCGGACAGGGGAACGAGCAGTACTTC.

The CDR3 sequence is CASSERQGRYNEQFF. Here the CDR3 DNA reads TGTGCCAGCAGTGAGAGACAGGGACGATACAATGAGCAGTTCTTC. The chain recombines TRBV2 with TRBJ2-1; 7 nucleotides align to TRBD1. The CDR3 loop spans 15 amino acids. Per the germline V gene, CDR1 is SNHLY and CDR2 is FYNNEI. V was pared by 3 bases and J by 4 bases, with 6 bases of the junction left unmatched.